This T cell receptor (beta chain) was found in a study of T cells in Graves' hyperthyroidism and ophthalmopathy. Looking at the study overall: At initial diagnosis, before any treatment had begun, peripheral blood was obtained.

The authors took PBMCs from roughly 10 ml fresh peripheral blood. The V and J ends lost 0 bases and 2 bases respectively, with 7 bases between them. Germline V gives CDR1 KGHSH, CDR2 LQKENI. This CDR3 region has 14 residues. In the case of this clonotype: Its specificity is unknown. Being one base from a much bigger clone, this may be a read error.

RNA transcripts gave rise to amplified TCR beta CDR3 regions. TCR CDR3 regions were first amplified by RT-PCR with HTBI primers. TCRdb ran MiXCR on the multiplex PCR reads and lists one entry per CDR3 protein. The sample holds 450,000 to 650,000 distinct CDR3 sequences; 14% are singletons and the top ten take roughly 7.1%. General study results and limits: In the blood, most expanded thyroid clonotypes above 0.001 appeared as well. A median 6.5 months before onset, the model predicted ophthalmopathy.

This TCR was sampled from a woman between 18 and 29 years old with Graves' ophthalmopathy. The chain recombines TRBV18 with TRBJ1-2; D is unresolved. The sample consisted of blood. The DNA of the CDR3 is TGTGCCAGCTCACCACCGGGTACAAACTATGGCTACACCTTC. Amino acid sequence: CASSPPGTNYGYTF.